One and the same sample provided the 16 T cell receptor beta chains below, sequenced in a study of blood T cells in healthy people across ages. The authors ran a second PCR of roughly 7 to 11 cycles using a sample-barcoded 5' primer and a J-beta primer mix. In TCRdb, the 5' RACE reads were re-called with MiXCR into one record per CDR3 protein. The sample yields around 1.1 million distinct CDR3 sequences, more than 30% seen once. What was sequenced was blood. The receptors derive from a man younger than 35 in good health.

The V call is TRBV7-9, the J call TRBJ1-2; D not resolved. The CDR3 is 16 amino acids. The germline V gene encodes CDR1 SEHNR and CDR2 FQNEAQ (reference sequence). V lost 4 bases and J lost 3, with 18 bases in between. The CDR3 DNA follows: TGTGCCAGCAGCTCCCCTCGGGCAGGTTATTACTATGGCTACACCTTC. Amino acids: CASSSPRAGYYYGYTF. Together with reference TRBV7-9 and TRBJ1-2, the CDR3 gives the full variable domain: DTGVSQNPRHKITKRGQNVTFRCDPISEHNRLYWYRQTLGQGPEFLTYFQNEAQLEKSRLLSDRFSAERPKGSFSTLEIQRTEQGDSAMYLCASSSPRAGYYYGYTFGSGTRLTVV.

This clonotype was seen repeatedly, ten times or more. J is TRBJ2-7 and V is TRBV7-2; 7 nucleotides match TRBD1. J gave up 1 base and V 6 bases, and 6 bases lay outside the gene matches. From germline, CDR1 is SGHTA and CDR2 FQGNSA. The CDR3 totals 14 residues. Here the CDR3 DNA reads TGTGCCAGCAGTTTCACAGGGGATTCCTACGAGCAGTACTTC. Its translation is CASSFTGDSYEQYF.

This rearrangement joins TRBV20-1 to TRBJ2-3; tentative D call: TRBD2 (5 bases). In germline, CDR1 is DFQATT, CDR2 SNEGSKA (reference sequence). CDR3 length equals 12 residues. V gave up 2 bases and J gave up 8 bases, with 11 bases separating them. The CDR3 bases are TGCAGTGCTAGACCTAGCACGTGTACGCAGTATTTT. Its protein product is CSARPSTCTQYF.

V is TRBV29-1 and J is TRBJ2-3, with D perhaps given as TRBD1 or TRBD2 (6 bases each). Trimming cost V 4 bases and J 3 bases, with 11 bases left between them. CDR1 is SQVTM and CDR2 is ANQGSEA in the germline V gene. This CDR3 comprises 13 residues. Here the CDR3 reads CSVGGAGTDTQYF. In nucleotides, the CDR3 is TGCAGCGTTGGGGGGGCGGGTACAGATACGCAGTATTTT.

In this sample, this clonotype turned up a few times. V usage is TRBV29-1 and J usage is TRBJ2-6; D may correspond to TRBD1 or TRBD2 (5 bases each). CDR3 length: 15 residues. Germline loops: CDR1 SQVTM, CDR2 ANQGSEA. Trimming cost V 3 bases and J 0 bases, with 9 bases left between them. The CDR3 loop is CSVERGFSGANVLTF. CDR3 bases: TGCAGCGTTGAGAGGGGCTTCTCTGGGGCCAACGTCCTGACTTTC. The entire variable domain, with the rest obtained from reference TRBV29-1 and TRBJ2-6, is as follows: SAVISQKPSRDICQRGTSLTIQCQVDSQVTMMFWYRQQPGQSLTLIATANQGSEATYESGFVIDKFPISRPNLTFSTLTVSNMSPEDSSIYLCSVERGFSGANVLTFGAGSRLTVL.

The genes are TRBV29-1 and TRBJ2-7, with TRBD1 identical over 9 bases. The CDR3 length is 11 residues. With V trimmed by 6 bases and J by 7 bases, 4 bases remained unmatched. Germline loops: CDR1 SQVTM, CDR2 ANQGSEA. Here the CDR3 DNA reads TGCAGCGTGGACAGGGGCAATGAGCAGTACTTC. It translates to CSVDRGNEQYF.

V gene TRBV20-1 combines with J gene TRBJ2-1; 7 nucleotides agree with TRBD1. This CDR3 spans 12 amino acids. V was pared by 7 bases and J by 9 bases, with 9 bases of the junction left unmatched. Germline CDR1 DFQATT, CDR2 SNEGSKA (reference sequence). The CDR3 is CSVAQGTREQFF. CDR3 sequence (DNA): TGCAGTGTCGCACAGGGGACACGTGAGCAGTTCTTC.

CDR3 DNA: TGCAGCGGTGCAGTTGGGGACAGGGTTGGTCACGAGCAGTACTTC. It specifies CSGAVGDRVGHEQYF. V is TRBV29-1 and J is TRBJ2-7; 9 bases are shared with TRBD1. The CDR3 sequence is 15 residues long. V lost 7 bases, J lost 5 bases, and 15 bases stayed unmatched. CDR1 is SQVTM and CDR2 is ANQGSEA in the germline V gene.

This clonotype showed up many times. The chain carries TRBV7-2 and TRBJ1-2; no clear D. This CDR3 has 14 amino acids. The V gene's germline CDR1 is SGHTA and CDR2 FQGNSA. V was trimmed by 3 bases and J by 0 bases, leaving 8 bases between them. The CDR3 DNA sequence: TGTGCCAGCAGCTTGGCTACGTCTAACTATGGCTACACCTTC. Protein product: CASSLATSNYGYTF.

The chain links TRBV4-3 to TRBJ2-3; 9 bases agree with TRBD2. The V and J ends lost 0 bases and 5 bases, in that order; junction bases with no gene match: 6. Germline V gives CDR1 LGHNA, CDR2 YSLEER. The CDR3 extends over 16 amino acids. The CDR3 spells CASSQEGAGGIDTQYF. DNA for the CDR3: TGCGCCAGCAGCCAAGAAGGGGCGGGGGGGATAGATACGCAGTATTTT.

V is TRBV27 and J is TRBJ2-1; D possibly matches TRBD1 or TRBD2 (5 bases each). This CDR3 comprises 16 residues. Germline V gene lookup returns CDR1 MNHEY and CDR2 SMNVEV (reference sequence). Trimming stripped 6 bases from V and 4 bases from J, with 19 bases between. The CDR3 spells CASSPSLGEQYNEQFF. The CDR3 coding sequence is TGTGCCAGCAGCCCCTCCCTGGGGGAGCAGTACAATGAGCAGTTCTTC.

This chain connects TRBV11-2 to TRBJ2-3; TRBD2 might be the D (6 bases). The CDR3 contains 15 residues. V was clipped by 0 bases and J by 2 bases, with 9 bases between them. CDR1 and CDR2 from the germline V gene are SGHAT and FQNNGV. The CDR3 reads CASSLDTDYTDTQYF. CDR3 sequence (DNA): TGTGCCAGCAGCTTAGATACGGACTACACAGATACGCAGTATTTT.

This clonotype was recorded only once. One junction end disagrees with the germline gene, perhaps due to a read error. CDR3 sequence reads: CASSLGLHTDAQYF. The CDR3 nucleotides read TGTGCCAGCAGCTTAGGGCTTCACACAGATGCGCAGTATTTT. This chain joins TRBV7-3 and TRBJ2-3; D is undetermined. This CDR3 spans 14 amino acids. In germline, CDR1 is SGHTA, CDR2 FQGTGA.

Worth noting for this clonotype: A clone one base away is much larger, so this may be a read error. CDR3 amino acids: CASSRVRDRVEKLFF. The CDR3 bases are TGCGCCAGCAGCCGCGTCCGGGACAGGGTAGAAAAACTGTTTTTT. The gene calls are TRBV4-1 and TRBJ1-4; TRBD1 agrees at 9 bases. Germline CDR1 and CDR2: MGHRA and YSYEKL. V was clipped by 4 bases and J by 8 bases; unmatched bases: 8. The CDR3 runs to 15 residues.

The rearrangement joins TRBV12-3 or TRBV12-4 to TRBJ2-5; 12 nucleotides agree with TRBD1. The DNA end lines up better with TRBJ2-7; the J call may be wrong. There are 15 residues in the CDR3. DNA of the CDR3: TGTGCCAGCAGTCTAGGGACAGGGGGCTGGTACGAGCAGTACTTC. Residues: CASSLGTGGWYEQYF.

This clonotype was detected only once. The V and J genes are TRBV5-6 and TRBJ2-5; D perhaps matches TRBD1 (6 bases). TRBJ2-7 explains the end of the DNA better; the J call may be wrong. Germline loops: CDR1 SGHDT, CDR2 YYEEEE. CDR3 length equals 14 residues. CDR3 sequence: CASGKWGLTYEQYF. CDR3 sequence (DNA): TGTGCCAGCGGAAAGTGGGGGCTTACCTACGAGCAGTACTTC.